The entry that follows covers one T cell receptor (beta chain) sequence. By its share of the sample, this clonotype is medium-sized (0.01 to 0.1%). There is no known antigen for this receptor. No qualities accompany the bases; no much larger clone lies one base away. The record originates from a study. Looking up the germline V gene yields CDR1 SGHRS and CDR2 YFSETQ. Germline trimming: 4 bases from V, 0 bases from J; junction bases outside gene matches: 7. Measured from the cysteine to the phenylalanine, the CDR3 is 16 residues long. The only DNA kept is the CDR3, 48 bases in frame from the first base. The run used an Illumina MiSeq. The public reads were reprocessed in TCRdb via fastp at Q25 and MiXCR, keeping in-frame beta chains. Merged by CDR3 protein, the rows form single entries marked with the most common genes and DNA. This sample comprises under 1,000 distinct CDR3 sequences, around 5.6% of them detected only once. Jointly, the top ten make up around 14% of the sample.

Sequencing was performed on CD4+ T cells from synovial fluid. The TCR sequence derives from a human donor with rheumatoid arthritis. The rearrangement joined TRBV5-1 to TRBJ2-4; 7 junctional bases match TRBD2. The CDR3 loop reads CASSPGEGIAKNIQYF. The nucleotides are TGCGCCAGCAGCCCGGGGGAGGGTATAGCCAAAAACATTCAGTACTTC.